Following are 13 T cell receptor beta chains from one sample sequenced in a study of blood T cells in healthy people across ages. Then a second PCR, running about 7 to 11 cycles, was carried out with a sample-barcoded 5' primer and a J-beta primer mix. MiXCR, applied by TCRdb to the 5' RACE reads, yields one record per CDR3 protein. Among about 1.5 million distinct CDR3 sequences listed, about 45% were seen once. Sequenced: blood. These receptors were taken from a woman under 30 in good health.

CDR3 sequence reads: CSVVIGRSRGSYNEQFF. The CDR3 DNA is TGCAGCGTTGTTATTGGACGGTCCAGGGGCTCCTACAATGAGCAGTTCTTC. This rearrangement joins TRBV29-1 to TRBJ2-1; perhaps TRBD1 as D (6 bases). Trimming stripped 4 bases from V and 0 bases from J, with 19 bases between. This CDR3 comprises 17 residues. The germline gives CDR1 SQVTM, CDR2 ANQGSEA.

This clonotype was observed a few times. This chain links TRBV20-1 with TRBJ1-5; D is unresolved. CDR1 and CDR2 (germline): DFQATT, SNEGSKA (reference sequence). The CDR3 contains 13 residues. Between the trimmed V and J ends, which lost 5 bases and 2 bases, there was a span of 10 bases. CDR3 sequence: CSAGGPGNQPQHF. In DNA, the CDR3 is TGCAGTGCTGGAGGGCCGGGCAATCAGCCCCAGCATTTT.

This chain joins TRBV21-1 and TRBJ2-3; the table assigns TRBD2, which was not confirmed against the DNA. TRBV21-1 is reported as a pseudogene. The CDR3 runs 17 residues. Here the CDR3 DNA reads TGTGCCAGCAGCAATGAGGAGGGTAGAACCTTCACAGATACGCAGTATTTT. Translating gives CASSNEEGRTFTDTQYF.

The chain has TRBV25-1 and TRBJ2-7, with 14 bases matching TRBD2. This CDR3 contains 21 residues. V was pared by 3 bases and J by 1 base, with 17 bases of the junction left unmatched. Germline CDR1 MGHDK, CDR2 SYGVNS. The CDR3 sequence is CASSEDPPTSGRAGNSYEQYF. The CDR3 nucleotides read TGTGCCAGCAGTGAGGACCCCCCGACTAGCGGGAGGGCCGGAAATTCCTACGAGCAGTACTTC.

The CDR3 region is CASSRFDRRYGYTF. The CDR3 bases are TGTGCCAGCAGCCGTTTCGACAGACGCTATGGCTACACCTTC. The chain combines TRBV6-2 or TRBV6-3 with TRBJ1-2, with D perhaps matching TRBD1 (5 bases). There are 14 residues in the CDR3. The V gene lost 6 bases and the J gene lost 4 bases, with 15 bases spanning the gap. In germline, CDR1 is MNHEY, CDR2 SVGEGT.

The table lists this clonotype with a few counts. This chain's CDR3 is CASSLDWAGSYGYTF. The CDR3, as DNA: TGCGCCAGCAGCTTGGATTGGGCAGGCTCCTATGGCTACACCTTC. The chain employs TRBV5-1 and TRBJ1-2; no clear D gene. Germline V gene sequence: CDR1 SGHRS, CDR2 YFSETQ. CDR3 length equals 15 residues. V was cut by 0 bases and J by 4 bases, with 13 bases left in between.

The CDR3 sequence: CASSHWGQGDTQYF. For the CDR3, the DNA is TGTGCCAGCAGCCATTGGGGACAGGGAGATACGCAGTATTTT. The chain uses TRBV14 and TRBJ2-3, with 9 bases identical to TRBD1. CDR1 and CDR2 (germline): SGHDN, FVKESK. The CDR3 is 14 residues long. V shed 3 bases and J 5 bases; nucleotides not matched to a gene: 3.

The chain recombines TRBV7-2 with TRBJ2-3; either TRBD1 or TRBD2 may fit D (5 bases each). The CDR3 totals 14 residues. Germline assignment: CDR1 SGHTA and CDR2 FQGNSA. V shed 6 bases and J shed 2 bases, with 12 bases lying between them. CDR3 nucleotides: TGTGCCAGCAGGAGGCGAGGGACCACAGATACGCAGTATTTT. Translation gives CASRRRGTTDTQYF. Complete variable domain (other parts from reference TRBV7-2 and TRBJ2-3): GAGVSQSPSNKVTEKGKDVELRCDPISGHTALYWYRQSLGQGLEFLIYFQGNSAPDKSGLPSDRFSAERTGGSVSTLTIQRTQQEDSAVYLCASRRRGTTDTQYFGPGTRLTVL.

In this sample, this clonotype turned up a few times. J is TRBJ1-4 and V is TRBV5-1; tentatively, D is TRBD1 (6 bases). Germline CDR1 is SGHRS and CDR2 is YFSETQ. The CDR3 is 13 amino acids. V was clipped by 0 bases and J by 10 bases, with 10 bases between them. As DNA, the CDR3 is TGCGCCAGCAGCTTGGAGGGGGTCGGAAAACTGTTTTTT. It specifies CASSLEGVGKLFF.

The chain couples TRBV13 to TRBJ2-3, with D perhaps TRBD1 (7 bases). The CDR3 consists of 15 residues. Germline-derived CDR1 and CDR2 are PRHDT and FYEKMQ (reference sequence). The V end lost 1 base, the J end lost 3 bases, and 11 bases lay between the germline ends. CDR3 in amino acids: CASSLEEGATDTQYF. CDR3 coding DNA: TGTGCCAGCAGCTTAGAGGAGGGGGCGACAGATACGCAGTATTTT.

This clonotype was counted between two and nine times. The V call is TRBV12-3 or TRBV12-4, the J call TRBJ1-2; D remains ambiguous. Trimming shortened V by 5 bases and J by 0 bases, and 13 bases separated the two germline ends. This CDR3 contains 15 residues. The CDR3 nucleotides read TGTGCCAGCAGTCTCCCAGGTAGACCTAACTATGGCTACACCTTC. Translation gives CASSLPGRPNYGYTF.

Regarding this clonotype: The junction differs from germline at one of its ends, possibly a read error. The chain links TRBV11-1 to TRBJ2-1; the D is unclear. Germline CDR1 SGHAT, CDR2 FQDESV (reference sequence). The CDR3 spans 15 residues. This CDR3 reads CANSSAQRKENEQFF. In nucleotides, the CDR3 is TGTGCCAACAGCTCAGCTCAACGAAAGGAGAATGAGCAGTTCTTC.

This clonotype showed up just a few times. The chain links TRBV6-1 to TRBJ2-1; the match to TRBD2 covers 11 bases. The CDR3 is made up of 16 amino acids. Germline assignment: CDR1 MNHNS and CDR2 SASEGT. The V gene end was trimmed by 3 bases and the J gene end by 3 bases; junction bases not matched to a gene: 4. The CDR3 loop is CASSELAGGYYNEQFF. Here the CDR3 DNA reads TGTGCCAGCAGTGAGCTAGCGGGGGGATACTACAATGAGCAGTTCTTC.